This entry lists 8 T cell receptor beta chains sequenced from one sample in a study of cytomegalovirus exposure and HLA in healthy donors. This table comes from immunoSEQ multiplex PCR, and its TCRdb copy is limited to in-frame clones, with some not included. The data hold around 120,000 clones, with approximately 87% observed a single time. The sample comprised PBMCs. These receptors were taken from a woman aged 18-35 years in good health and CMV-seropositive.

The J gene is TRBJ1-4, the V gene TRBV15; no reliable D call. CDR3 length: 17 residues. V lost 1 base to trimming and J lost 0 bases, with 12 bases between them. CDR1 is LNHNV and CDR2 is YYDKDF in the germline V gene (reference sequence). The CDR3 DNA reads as TGTGCCACCAGCAGAGGTGGCAGCGGGGCAACTAATGAAAAACTGTTTTTT. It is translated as CATSRGGSGATNEKLFF.

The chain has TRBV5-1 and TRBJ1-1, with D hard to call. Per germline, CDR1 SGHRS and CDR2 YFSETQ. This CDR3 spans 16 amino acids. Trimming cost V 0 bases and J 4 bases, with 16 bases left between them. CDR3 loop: CASSLELAIVGTEAFF. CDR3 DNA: TGCGCCAGCAGCTTGGAGTTAGCGATTGTGGGCACTGAAGCTTTCTTT.

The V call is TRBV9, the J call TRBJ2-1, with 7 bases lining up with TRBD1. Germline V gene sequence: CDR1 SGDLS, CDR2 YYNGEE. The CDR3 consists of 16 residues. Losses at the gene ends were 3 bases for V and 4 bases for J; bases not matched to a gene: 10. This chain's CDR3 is CASSERPQTGYNEQFF. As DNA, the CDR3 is TGTGCCAGCAGCGAGAGACCCCAGACAGGGTACAATGAGCAGTTCTTC.

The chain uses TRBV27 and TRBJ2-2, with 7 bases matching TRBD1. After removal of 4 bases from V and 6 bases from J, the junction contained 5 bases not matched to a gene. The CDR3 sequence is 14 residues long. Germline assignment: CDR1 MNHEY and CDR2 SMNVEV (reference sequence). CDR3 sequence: CASSSQQGPGELFF. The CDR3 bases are TGTGCCAGCAGTTCTCAACAGGGGCCCGGGGAGCTGTTTTTT.

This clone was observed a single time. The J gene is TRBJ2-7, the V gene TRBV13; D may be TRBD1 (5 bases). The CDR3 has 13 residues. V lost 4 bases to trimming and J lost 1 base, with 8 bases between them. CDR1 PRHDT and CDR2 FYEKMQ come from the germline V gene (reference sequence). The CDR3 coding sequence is TGTGCCAGCAGCTGCGACAGTTCCTACGAGCAGTACTTC. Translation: CASSCDSSYEQYF.

In DNA, the CDR3 is TGCGCCAGTCGGGGACAGGGTTTTTACGAGCAGTACTTC. This translates into CASRGQGFYEQYF. The chain uses TRBV10-2 and TRBJ2-7; 9 nucleotides line up with TRBD1. The trim removed 9 bases at V and 4 bases at J, leaving 7 bases unmatched. The V gene's germline CDR1 is WSHSY and CDR2 SAAADI. This CDR3 has 13 residues.

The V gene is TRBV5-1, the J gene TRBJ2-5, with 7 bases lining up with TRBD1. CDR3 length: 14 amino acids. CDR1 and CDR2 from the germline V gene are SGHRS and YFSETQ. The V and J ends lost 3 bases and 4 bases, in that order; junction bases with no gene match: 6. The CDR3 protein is CASSSLDRVETQYF. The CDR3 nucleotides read TGCGCCAGCAGCTCACTTGACAGGGTAGAGACCCAGTACTTC.

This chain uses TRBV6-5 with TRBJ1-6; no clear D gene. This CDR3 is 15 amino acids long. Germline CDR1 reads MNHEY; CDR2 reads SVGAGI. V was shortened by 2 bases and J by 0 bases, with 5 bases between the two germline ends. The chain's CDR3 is CASSYEHSYNSPLHF. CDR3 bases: TGTGCCAGCAGTTACGAGCACTCCTATAATTCACCCCTCCACTTT.